The text below deals with one T cell receptor beta chain. Antigen specificity is unknown. The sample is drawn from a study of T cell repertoires in cytomegalovirus infection. As for the study in general: Public signatures in TCR beta pointed to CMV infection and matching HLA type. Findings of the study overall: Summed public TCR beta family frequency identified CMV carriers bearing the relevant HLA. Predominance within the ex vivo response was attributable to HLA-C-restricted CMV-specific TCR beta clonotypes.

The CDR3 length is 18 residues. In germline, CDR1 is SGHKS, CDR2 YYEKEE (reference sequence). V lost 4 bases and J lost 2, with 21 bases in between. TCRdb re-derived calls from the reads in MiXCR, one entry per CDR3 protein. The table includes 310,000 or so distinct CDR3 sequences, about 26% detected once. This chain uses TRBV5-5 with TRBJ2-2; TRBD1 is a possible D gene (8 bases). Sequencing was performed on PBMCs. The sequence was collected from a human donor in good health (CMV status not recorded). Some clones in this sample may be carry-over from other donors' samples. The CDR3 coding sequence is TGTGCCAGCAGCCGGGGGGACCCGACAGGGGCTAACACCGGGGAGCTGTTTTTT. This gives the protein CASSRGDPTGANTGELFF. Filled out from reference TRBV5-5 and TRBJ2-2, the complete variable domain reads DAGVTQSPTHLIKTRGQQVTLRCSPISGHKSVSWYQQVLGQGPQFIFQYYEKEERGRGNFPDRFSARQFPNYSSELNVNALLLGDSALYLCASSRGDPTGANTGELFFGEGSRLTVL.